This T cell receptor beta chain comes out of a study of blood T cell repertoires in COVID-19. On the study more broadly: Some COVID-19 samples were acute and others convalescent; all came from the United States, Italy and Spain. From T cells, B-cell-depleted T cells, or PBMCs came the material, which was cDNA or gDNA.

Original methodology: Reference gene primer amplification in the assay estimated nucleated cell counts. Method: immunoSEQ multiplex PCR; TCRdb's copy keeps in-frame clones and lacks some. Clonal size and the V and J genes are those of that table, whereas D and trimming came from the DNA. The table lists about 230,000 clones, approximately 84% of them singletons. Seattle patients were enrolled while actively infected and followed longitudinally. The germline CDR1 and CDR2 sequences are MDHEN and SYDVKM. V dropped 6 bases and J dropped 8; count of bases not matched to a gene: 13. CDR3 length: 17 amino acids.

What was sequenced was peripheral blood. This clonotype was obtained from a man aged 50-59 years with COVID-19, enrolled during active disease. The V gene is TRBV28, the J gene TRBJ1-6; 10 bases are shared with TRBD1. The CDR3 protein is CASSPPLTGGADSPLHF. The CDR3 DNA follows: TGTGCCAGCAGCCCCCCTCTGACAGGGGGCGCAGATTCACCCCTCCACTTT.